This T cell receptor (beta chain) stems from a study of blood T cell repertoires in COVID-19. About the research overall: PBMCs, B-cell-depleted T cells, or T cells were the source of the cDNA or gDNA that made up the material.

The assay was immunoSEQ multiplex PCR, and TCRdb's table has in-frame clones only and misses some. The data hold approximately 210,000 clones, with roughly 84% observed a single time. The V gene lost 0 bases and the J gene lost 0 bases, with 9 bases spanning the gap. Germline CDR1 and CDR2: SGHRS and YFSETQ. The CDR3 has 15 amino acids. The specimen was peripheral blood. The source of this sequence is a woman of 80 years or more with acute or convalescent COVID-19. The rearrangement uses TRBV5-1 and TRBJ1-2; no clear D gene. The CDR3 DNA is TGCGCCAGCAGCTTGGACGGAGTGGCTAACTATGGCTACACCTTC. It encodes CASSLDGVANYGYTF.